The source of this TCR beta chain is a study of ipilimumab plus nivolumab after autologous stem cell transplantation (dated by TCRdb to the early 2020s). Regarding the complete study: The median number of doses that trial patients received was a few for ipilimumab and about eight for nivolumab. The intent-to-treat population of the trial consisted of approximately 40 patients. The trial enrolled patients with high-risk diffuse large B cell lymphoma, mature T cell lymphoma, or multiple myeloma undergoing autologous transplant. Both primary refractory and relapsed disease were represented in the DLBCL cohort, where 18-month progression-free survival was roughly 89% and 26%, respectively. General study outcomes and caveats: The authors concluded that combined checkpoint inhibition appeared tolerable when used as consolidation after transplant. The authors stated that profiles of the T cell receptor repertoire, regulatory T cell phenotype and gut microbiota provided a biologic rationale for studying this approach further.

Starting 14 to 28 days after the autologous transplant, patients began checkpoint therapy, which included ipilimumab at 1 mg/kg intravenously on day 1 of selected weeks. Nivolumab was given at 3 mg/kg intravenously on day 1 of weeks 1, 4, 7, 10, and every two weeks through week 26. This was a Phase Ib clinical trial that tested ipilimumab plus nivolumab, given as combined checkpoint inhibition, for consolidation following autologous stem cell transplantation. Library preparation was by the immunoSEQ multiplex PCR assay. What TCRdb holds here is the immuneACCESS table cut down to in-frame rearrangements. Part of the clones is not present; checked against another copy, under half of the missing clones reflect an unresolved V gene, and the others are unexplained. Counted in this sample were 20,000 to 30,000 clones; about 86% of them appeared once. Around 5% of the sample comes from the top ten. The CDR3 runs 16 amino acids, cysteine and phenylalanine included. Only the CDR3 region is kept as DNA, spanning 48 bases read in frame from base 1. V is clipped by 1 base and J by 0 bases, and the sequence between their germline boundaries is 9 bases long. Sequences MNHNY (CDR1) and SVGAGI (CDR2) are obtained from the germline V gene (reference sequence).

As for this clone: What this receptor recognizes is not known. No per-base quality is available; no much larger clone lies one base away.

The origin of this receptor is a male donor with diffuse large B-cell lymphoma. This material consisted of PBMCs, taken in a trial of ipilimumab plus nivolumab as post-transplant consolidation. The rearrangement joined TRBV6-6 to TRBJ2-2, with TRBD2 tentatively as D gene (6 bases match). The CDR3: CASSYWRDANTGELFF. The DNA reads TGTGCCAGCAGTTACTGGCGGGACGCGAACACCGGGGAGCTGTTTTTT.